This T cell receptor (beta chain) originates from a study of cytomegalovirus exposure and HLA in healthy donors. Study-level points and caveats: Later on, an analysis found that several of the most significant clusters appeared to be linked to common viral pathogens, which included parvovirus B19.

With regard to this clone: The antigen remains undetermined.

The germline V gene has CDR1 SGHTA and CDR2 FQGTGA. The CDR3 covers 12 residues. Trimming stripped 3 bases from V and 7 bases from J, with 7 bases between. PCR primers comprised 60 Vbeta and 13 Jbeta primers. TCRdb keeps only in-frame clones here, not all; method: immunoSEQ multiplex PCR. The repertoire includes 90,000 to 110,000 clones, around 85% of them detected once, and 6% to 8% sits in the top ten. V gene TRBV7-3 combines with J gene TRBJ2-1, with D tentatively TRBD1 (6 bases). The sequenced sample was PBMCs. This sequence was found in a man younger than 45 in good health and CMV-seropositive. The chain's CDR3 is CASSFGTNEQFF. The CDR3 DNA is TGTGCCAGCAGCTTCGGGACAAATGAGCAGTTCTTC.